These T cell receptor beta chains were read from a single sample in a study of graft-versus-host responses after intestinal transplantation. Clones were read by immunoSEQ multiplex PCR, and TCRdb kept only the in-frame ones, dropping some. The table shows 40,000 or so clones, with approximately 93% occurring only once. The sample here was PBMCs, taken approximately 740 days after intestinal transplantation. These TCRs come from a human patient who received an intestinal transplant, so some T cells may come from the graft donor. CDR3s include the opening cysteine and the closing phenylalanine or tryptophan. A D gene is named only where the DNA matches it firmly. Only part of the rows carry a size: once, few, many, or a class if the clone is expanded.

v_call: TRBV29-1; j_call: TRBJ1-2; clone_size: NA; d_call: NA; cdr3_aa: CSAGQNGYTF; cdr3_nt: TGCAGCGCTGGACAGAATGGCTACACCTTC
v_call: TRBV5-1; j_call: TRBJ2-7; clone_size: NA; d_call: NA; cdr3_aa: CASSLAEANSYEQYF; cdr3_nt: TGCGCCAGCAGCTTGGCGGAGGCCAACTCCTACGAGCAGTACTTC
v_call: TRBV30; j_call: TRBJ1-1; clone_size: few; d_call: NA; cdr3_aa: CAWSVHANTEAFF; cdr3_nt: TGTGCCTGGAGTGTACACGCGAACACTGAAGCTTTCTTT
v_call: TRBV2; j_call: TRBJ2-4; clone_size: NA; d_call: NA; cdr3_aa: CASSAGPAKNIQYF; cdr3_nt: TGTGCCAGCAGTGCTGGACCAGCCAAAAACATTCAGTACTTC
v_call: TRBV4-1; j_call: TRBJ1-5; clone_size: once; d_call: TRBD1; cdr3_aa: CASSRGTGIRGSNQPQHF; cdr3_nt: TGCGCCAGCAGCCGTGGGACAGGGATCCGGGGGAGCAATCAGCCCCAGCATTTT
v_call: TRBV7-2; j_call: TRBJ2-3; clone_size: NA; d_call: TRBD2; cdr3_aa: CASSLAAGGTDTQYF; cdr3_nt: TGTGCCAGCAGCTTAGCGGCGGGGGGCACAGATACGCAGTATTTT
v_call: TRBV6-6; j_call: TRBJ2-2; clone_size: NA; d_call: NA; cdr3_aa: CASSITGELFF; cdr3_nt: TGTGCCAGCAGTATAACCGGGGAGCTGTTTTTT
v_call: TRBV6-5; j_call: TRBJ2-1; clone_size: NA; d_call: NA; cdr3_aa: CASSPRGPETFGQFF; cdr3_nt: TGTGCCAGCAGTCCCCGGGGACCCGAGACCTTCGGGCAGTTCTTC
v_call: TRBV4-1; j_call: TRBJ2-7; clone_size: NA; d_call: NA; cdr3_aa: CASSQGSEQYF; cdr3_nt: TGCGCCAGCAGCCAAGGATCCGAGCAGTACTTC
v_call: TRBV5-4; j_call: TRBJ1-1; clone_size: NA; d_call: NA; cdr3_aa: CASSNDGLVTEAFF; cdr3_nt: TGTGCCAGCAGCAACGACGGGCTGGTCACTGAAGCTTTCTTT
v_call: TRBV5-1; j_call: TRBJ2-2; clone_size: NA; d_call: NA; cdr3_aa: CASSFSPGQNTGELFF; cdr3_nt: TGCGCCAGCAGCTTCTCACCGGGACAAAACACCGGGGAGCTGTTTTTT
v_call: TRBV5-1; j_call: TRBJ2-2; clone_size: NA; d_call: TRBD1; cdr3_aa: CASSGTGHTGELFF; cdr3_nt: TGCGCCAGCAGTGGGACAGGCCACACCGGGGAGCTGTTTTTT
v_call: TRBV13; j_call: TRBJ1-5; clone_size: NA; d_call: NA; cdr3_aa: CASSIRGTGSNQPQHF; cdr3_nt: TGTGCCAGCAGCATACGAGGGACGGGTTCTAATCAGCCCCAGCATTTT
v_call: TRBV7-7; j_call: TRBJ2-1; clone_size: NA; d_call: NA; cdr3_aa: CASSSQRHNEQFF; cdr3_nt: TGTGCCAGCAGCTCCCAGCGGCACAATGAGCAGTTCTTC
v_call: TRBV30; j_call: TRBJ1-5; clone_size: NA; d_call: NA; cdr3_aa: CAWSVESNQPQHF; cdr3_nt: TGTGCCTGGAGTGTTGAGAGCAATCAGCCCCAGCATTTT
v_call: TRBV19; j_call: TRBJ1-4; clone_size: NA; d_call: NA; cdr3_aa: CASSTVGTTNEKLFF; cdr3_nt: TGTGCCAGTAGTACTGTAGGCACAACTAATGAAAAACTGTTTTTT
v_call: TRBV5-4; j_call: TRBJ2-2; clone_size: NA; d_call: NA; cdr3_aa: CASRVAANTGELFF; cdr3_nt: TGTGCCAGCAGAGTAGCGGCAAACACCGGGGAGCTGTTTTTT
v_call: TRBV7-9; j_call: TRBJ2-7; clone_size: NA; d_call: NA; cdr3_aa: CASSRRPGSYEQYF; cdr3_nt: TGTGCCAGCAGCAGACGACCGGGCTCCTACGAGCAGTACTTC
v_call: TRBV5-4; j_call: TRBJ2-5; clone_size: NA; d_call: NA; cdr3_aa: CASRRRDGGETQYF; cdr3_nt: TGTGCCAGCAGACGGCGGGACGGGGGAGAGACCCAGTACTTC
v_call: TRBV19; j_call: TRBJ1-2; clone_size: NA; d_call: NA; cdr3_aa: CASSIVVSGRRYGYTF; cdr3_nt: TGTGCCAGTAGTATCGTCGTGTCGGGGCGAAGATATGGCTACACCTTC
v_call: TRBV2; j_call: TRBJ2-7; clone_size: NA; d_call: NA; cdr3_aa: CASEPGPFEYEQYF; cdr3_nt: TGTGCCAGCGAGCCGGGGCCGTTTGAATACGAGCAGTACTTC
v_call: TRBV4-3; j_call: TRBJ1-1; clone_size: NA; d_call: NA; cdr3_aa: CASSQESEAFF; cdr3_nt: TGCGCCAGCAGCCAAGAGTCTGAGGCTTTCTTT
v_call: TRBV6-6; j_call: TRBJ2-1; clone_size: NA; d_call: TRBD2; cdr3_aa: CASSYSTSGSYNEQFF; cdr3_nt: TGTGCCAGCAGTTACTCGACTAGCGGGAGCTACAATGAGCAGTTCTTC
v_call: TRBV18; j_call: TRBJ1-2; clone_size: NA; d_call: NA; cdr3_aa: CASSPRPGEMLGYTF; cdr3_nt: TGTGCCAGCTCACCACGACCAGGGGAAATGTTAGGCTACACCTTC
v_call: TRBV27; j_call: TRBJ2-5; clone_size: NA; d_call: TRBD2; cdr3_aa: CASGSGLAGVVLYF; cdr3_nt: TGTGCCAGCGGCTCGGGCCTAGCGGGGGTCGTTTTGTACTTC
v_call: TRBV19; j_call: TRBJ1-5; clone_size: NA; d_call: NA; cdr3_aa: CASRKGLDNQPQHF; cdr3_nt: TGTGCCAGTAGGAAGGGGCTTGACAATCAGCCCCAGCATTTT
v_call: TRBV9; j_call: TRBJ2-1; clone_size: NA; d_call: TRBD2; cdr3_aa: CASSSTSGRLVNEQFF; cdr3_nt: TGTGCCAGCAGCTCAACTAGCGGGAGGTTAGTCAATGAGCAGTTCTTC
v_call: TRBV6-4; j_call: TRBJ1-4; clone_size: NA; d_call: NA; cdr3_aa: CASSEDTTNEKLFF; cdr3_nt: TGTGCCAGCAGTGAGGACACAACTAATGAAAAACTGTTTTTT
v_call: TRBV19; j_call: TRBJ1-3; clone_size: NA; d_call: NA; cdr3_aa: CASSIGTAGNTIYF; cdr3_nt: TGTGCCAGTAGTATAGGAACAGCCGGAAACACCATATATTTT
v_call: TRBV6-6; j_call: TRBJ2-6; clone_size: NA; d_call: NA; cdr3_aa: CASTGFTAGANVLTF; cdr3_nt: TGTGCCAGCACCGGATTCACGGCTGGGGCCAACGTCCTGACTTTC
v_call: TRBV7-6; j_call: TRBJ2-7; clone_size: NA; d_call: NA; cdr3_aa: CASSLVFGEQYF; cdr3_nt: TGTGCCAGCAGCTTAGTATTCGGAGAGCAGTACTTC
v_call: TRBV27; j_call: TRBJ1-2; clone_size: NA; d_call: TRBD1; cdr3_aa: CASSFAMGTGAYGYTF; cdr3_nt: TGTGCCAGCAGTTTCGCGATGGGGACAGGGGCGTATGGCTACACCTTC
v_call: TRBV2; j_call: TRBJ1-3; clone_size: NA; d_call: NA; cdr3_aa: CASSRDTGNTIYF; cdr3_nt: TGTGCCAGCAGCCGGGACACTGGAAACACCATATATTTT